The 24 T cell receptor beta chains below all came from one sample that was sequenced in a study of T cells after yellow fever vaccination. TCRdb re-called the 5' RACE reads through MiXCR, storing one row per CDR3 protein. The data show some 300,000 distinct CDR3 sequences, about 11% seen once. This specimen consisted of CD4+ T cells sorted from PBMCs, obtained 45 days after the yellow fever booster vaccination. Every receptor here comes from a man aged 18 to 29 who received the YFV17D yellow fever vaccine.

This clonotype was seen ten or more times. V gene TRBV11-2 combines with J gene TRBJ2-7; D is undetermined. Per the germline V gene, CDR1 is SGHAT and CDR2 is FQNNGV. The CDR3 consists of 13 residues. V gave up 1 base and J gave up 4 bases, with 8 bases separating them. The DNA of the CDR3 is TGTGCCAGCAGCTTAGTCGTCGGATACGAGCAGTACTTC. It codes for CASSLVVGYEQYF.

This clonotype was observed a handful of times. The chain links TRBV7-2 to TRBJ2-7, with 9 bases that match TRBD2. CDR3 length: 18 amino acids. Losses at the gene ends were 2 bases for V and 1 base for J; bases not matched to a gene: 12. Germline CDR1 and CDR2: SGHTA and FQGNSA. Here the CDR3 reads CASSLPPGGGARSYEQYV. Written as DNA, the CDR3 is TGTGCCAGCAGCTTACCCCCGGGCGGGGGGGCCAGGTCCTACGAGCAGTACGTC.

V usage is TRBV5-1 and J usage is TRBJ1-2; weak D call: TRBD1 (5 bases). The V and J ends lost 1 base and 8 bases respectively, with 9 bases between them. Germline V gene lookup returns CDR1 SGHRS and CDR2 YFSETQ. The CDR3 is 12 amino acids. CDR3 coding DNA: TGCGCCAGCAGCTTGCGGAGGGGCGGCTACACCTTC. It translates to CASSLRRGGYTF.

This clonotype was observed once. Since a much larger clone is just one base distant, this may be a read error. The chain uses TRBV4-1 and TRBJ1-2, with D perhaps TRBD1 (6 bases). Germline lookup yields CDR1 MGHRA and CDR2 YSYEKL. The CDR3 runs to 15 residues. This chain's CDR3 is CASSQDRGQPYGYPF. DNA of the CDR3: TGCGCCAGCAGCCAAGATCGAGGACAGCCCTATGGCTACCCCTTC.

This clonotype was observed many times. The chain uses TRBV27 and TRBJ1-2; D not resolved. CDR3 length equals 15 residues. V lost 10 bases and J lost 3, with 21 bases in between. Germline lookup yields CDR1 MNHEY and CDR2 SMNVEV (reference sequence). CDR3 residues: CATAARFGFDYGYTF. The CDR3 DNA reads as TGTGCCACCGCGGCCAGGTTCGGGTTTGACTATGGCTACACCTTC.

This clonotype was observed a few times. This chain uses TRBV30 with TRBJ1-1; no firm D call. CDR1 is GTSNPN and CDR2 is SVGIG in the germline V gene (reference sequence). CDR3 length: 11 residues. V was trimmed by 0 bases and J by 3 bases, leaving 2 bases between them. CDR3 in DNA: TGTGCCTGGAGTGTCTACACTGAAGCTTTCTTT. This translates into CAWSVYTEAFF.

This clonotype was detected only a few times. The chain recombines TRBV19 with TRBJ1-5; D is uncertain. CDR1 is LNHDA, CDR2 SQIVND, per germline (reference sequence). This CDR3 has 19 residues. V was clipped by 6 bases and J by 2 bases, with 26 bases between them. The CDR3 DNA reads as TGTGCCAGTAGAGACACCCGGGCCCATCGTTCCTCCGGCAATCAGCCCCAGCATTTT. This codes for CASRDTRAHRSSGNQPQHF.

A few counts support this clonotype. The V gene is TRBV20-1, the J gene TRBJ2-5, with D maybe TRBD1 (6 bases). V gave up 3 bases and J gave up 2 bases, with 10 bases separating them. There are 13 residues in the CDR3. Germline values: CDR1 DFQATT, CDR2 SNEGSKA (reference sequence). CDR3 amino acids: CSASGDKQETQYF. As DNA, the CDR3 is TGCAGTGCTAGCGGGGACAAACAAGAGACCCAGTACTTC.

Ten or more counts support this clonotype. The rearrangement joins TRBV5-1 to TRBJ1-1; D gene unclear. This CDR3 has 13 residues. V was pared by 4 bases and J by 1 base, with 8 bases between. Germline lookup yields CDR1 SGHRS and CDR2 YFSETQ. CDR3 loop: CASSGTQNTEAFF. CDR3 sequence (DNA): TGCGCCAGCAGCGGAACACAGAACACTGAAGCTTTCTTT.

This clonotype was counted a few times. The gene calls are TRBV5-1 and TRBJ1-3, with 8 bases aligning to TRBD1. The CDR3 totals 13 residues. Germline V gives CDR1 SGHRS, CDR2 YFSETQ. V was clipped by 7 bases and J by 2 bases; unmatched bases: 2. The CDR3 DNA is TGCGCCAGCCAGGGGGCGGCTGGAAACACCATATATTTT. It is translated as CASQGAAGNTIYF.

This clonotype was counted between two and nine times. The chain links TRBV7-2 to TRBJ1-2, with D possibly being TRBD1 (6 bases). The CDR3 sequence is 13 residues long. Germline CDR1 reads SGHTA; CDR2 reads FQGNSA. With 5 bases removed from V and 6 bases from J, the gap between germline ends came to 13 bases. The CDR3 loop reads CASSPNPGDGYTF. The CDR3 region has the DNA TGTGCCAGCAGCCCAAACCCAGGGGATGGCTACACCTTC.

This clonotype has ten or more counts. The chain couples TRBV9 to TRBJ2-5; D not certain. Germline V gene sequence: CDR1 SGDLS, CDR2 YYNGEE. The CDR3 consists of 13 residues. Trimming left V 0 bases short and J 1 base short, with 4 bases between. The CDR3 protein is CASSVGGQETQYF. The CDR3 nucleotides read TGTGCCAGCAGCGTAGGAGGCCAAGAGACCCAGTACTTC.

This clonotype appeared many times. The chain links TRBV12-5 to TRBJ2-3; 14 nucleotides line up with TRBD2. Germline CDR1 is LGHNT and CDR2 is FRNRAP. The CDR3 loop spans 19 amino acids. Trimming cost V 1 base and J 2 bases; bases outside gene matches: 8. CDR3 sequence: CASGLGLAGGGTYTDTQYF. The CDR3 DNA sequence: TGTGCTAGTGGTTTGGGACTAGCGGGGGGGGGAACCTACACAGATACGCAGTATTTT.

In this sample, this clonotype turned up many times. The chain has TRBV12-3 or TRBV12-4 and TRBJ1-2, with unresolved D. The length of the CDR3 is 12 residues. V lost 3 bases, J lost 4 bases, and 6 bases lay in between. This CDR3 reads CASSFAGYGYTF. In nucleotides, the CDR3 is TGTGCCAGCAGTTTCGCGGGCTATGGCTACACCTTC.

The chain joins TRBV7-2 to TRBJ1-6; D uncertain. V was trimmed by 5 bases and J by 7 bases, leaving 15 bases between them. The germline V gene encodes CDR1 SGHTA and CDR2 FQGNSA. This CDR3 is 15 amino acids long. CDR3 nucleotides: TGTGCCAGCAGCGCCGGTGGGCGAAAAAATTCACCCCTCCACTTT. Translated, it gives CASSAGGRKNSPLHF.

The CDR3 loop is CASSLGASGVYEQYV. DNA for the CDR3: TGTGCCAGCAGCTTGGGGGCTAGCGGGGTCTACGAGCAGTACGTC. V usage is TRBV5-4 and J usage is TRBJ2-7; TRBD2 agrees at 9 bases. The CDR3 sequence is 15 residues long. V gave up 0 bases and J gave up 3 bases; unmatched junction bases: 4. Germline V gene sequence: CDR1 SGHNT, CDR2 YYREEE (reference sequence).

The rearrangement uses TRBV25-1 and TRBJ2-5, with TRBD2 as a possible D gene (5 bases). This CDR3 is 16 amino acids long. Between the trimmed V and J ends, which lost 1 base and 3 bases, there was a span of 15 bases. Germline V gene sequence: CDR1 MGHDK, CDR2 SYGVNS. The DNA of the CDR3 is TGTGCCAGCAGTGAATTTGGACTGTCTGTAGAAGAGACCCAGTACTTC. As protein: CASSEFGLSVEETQYF.

The chain uses TRBV5-1 and TRBJ1-2, with D possibly being TRBD1 (5 bases). CDR3 length: 13 amino acids. Trimming left V 1 base short and J 4 bases short, with 8 bases between. Germline CDR1 reads SGHRS; CDR2 reads YFSETQ. The CDR3 DNA sequence: TGCGCCAGCAGCTTGACCACAGGCTATGGCTACACCTTC. Translation: CASSLTTGYGYTF.

This clonotype has ten or more counts. The chain carries TRBV20-1 and TRBJ2-7, with TRBD2 identical over 10 bases. With 3 bases clipped from V and 2 bases from J, the junction kept 10 bases outside the gene matches. Germline V gene data show CDR1 as DFQATT and CDR2 as SNEGSKA (reference sequence). The length of the CDR3 is 16 residues. CDR3 sequence (DNA): TGCAGTGCTAGCTACCTTAGCGGGGGGACTACCTACGAGCAGTACTTC. Translation gives CSASYLSGGTTYEQYF.

This rearrangement joins TRBV12-3 or TRBV12-4 to TRBJ2-7; D remains ambiguous. The V and J ends lost 3 bases and 2 bases respectively, with 17 bases between them. This CDR3 is built from 16 residues. The CDR3 DNA follows: TGTGCCAGCAGTTTCTTCAAAAGAACCGACGCCTACGAGCAGTACGTC. Translating it yields CASSFFKRTDAYEQYV.

The chain employs TRBV4-2 and TRBJ2-7, with D perhaps TRBD1 or TRBD2 (5 bases each). The germline V gene encodes CDR1 LGHNA and CDR2 YNFKEQ. The CDR3 runs to 14 residues. With 4 bases removed from V and 3 bases from J, the gap between germline ends came to 13 bases. DNA for the CDR3: TGTGCCAGCAGCCCTCGGGACGGAGTCTACGAGCAGTACTTC. Protein: CASSPRDGVYEQYF.

This clonotype has more than one count but fewer than ten. The chain couples TRBV12-3 or TRBV12-4 to TRBJ1-1; 12 bases are shared with TRBD1. This CDR3 contains 14 residues. The trim removed 6 bases at V and 14 bases at J, leaving 13 bases unmatched. CDR3 loop: CASRKAGTGGLLFF. The CDR3 DNA is TGTGCCAGCAGGAAAGCCGGGACAGGGGGCCTCTTATTCTTT.

This clonotype was seen only a few times. The gene calls are TRBV28 and TRBJ2-5; 7 bases are shared with TRBD2. Trimming removed 6 bases from V and 3 bases from J; junction bases left unmatched: 13. The CDR3 runs to 16 residues. The V gene's germline CDR1 is MDHEN and CDR2 SYDVKM. The CDR3 is CASRKSGGTTKETQYF. The DNA for the CDR3 is TGTGCCAGCAGAAAATCAGGCGGGACTACCAAAGAGACCCAGTACTTC. Based on the CDR3 plus reference TRBV28 and TRBJ2-5, the full variable domain is DVKVTQSSRYLVKRTGEKVFLECVQDMDHENMFWYRQDPGLGLRLIYFSYDVKMKEKGDIPEGYSVSREKKERFSLILESASTNQTSMYLCASRKSGGTTKETQYFGPGTRLLVL.

The rearrangement uses TRBV6-6 and TRBJ2-1; 8 bases match TRBD2. In germline, CDR1 is MNHNY, CDR2 SVGAGI (reference sequence). After removal of 6 bases from V and 5 bases from J, the junction contained 6 bases not matched to a gene. CDR3 length: 14 residues. CDR3 sequence (DNA): TGTGCCAGCAGGGGACGGCGGGGGGACAATGAGCAGTTCTTC. The encoded protein is CASRGRRGDNEQFF.